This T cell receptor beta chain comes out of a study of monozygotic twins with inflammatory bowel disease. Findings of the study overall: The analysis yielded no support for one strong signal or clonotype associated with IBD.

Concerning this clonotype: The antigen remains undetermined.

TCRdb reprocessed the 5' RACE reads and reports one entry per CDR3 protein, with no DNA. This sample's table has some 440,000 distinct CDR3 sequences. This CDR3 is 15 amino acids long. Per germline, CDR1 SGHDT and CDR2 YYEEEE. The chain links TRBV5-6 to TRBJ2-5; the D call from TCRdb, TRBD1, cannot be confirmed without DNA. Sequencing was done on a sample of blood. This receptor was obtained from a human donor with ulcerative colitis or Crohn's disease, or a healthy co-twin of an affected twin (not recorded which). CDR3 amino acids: CASRATGQPGETQYF.